These 32 T cell receptor beta chains came from one sample sequenced in a study of blood T cell repertoires in COVID-19. The protocol was immunoSEQ multiplex PCR, while the TCRdb copy is restricted to in-frame clones and leaves out a portion. The data contain about 120,000 clones, nearly 90% of them singletons. Sequenced input: peripheral blood. These receptors originate from a woman between 65 and 79 years old who had recovered from COVID-19.

V usage is TRBV19 and J usage is TRBJ1-5, with 11 bases that match TRBD1. The ends lost 1 base at V and 2 bases at J; junction bases unmatched: 1. Germline V gene data show CDR1 as LNHDA and CDR2 as SQIVND (reference sequence). The CDR3 has 16 amino acids. CDR3 sequence: CASSIGGQGGNQPQHF. For the CDR3, the DNA is TGTGCCAGTAGTATAGGGGGACAGGGGGGCAATCAGCCCCAGCATTTT.

The chain joins TRBV9 to TRBJ2-5; tentative D call: TRBD1 (6 bases). V was shortened by 3 bases and J by 5 bases, with 11 bases between the two germline ends. CDR3 length equals 13 residues. The germline V gene encodes CDR1 SGDLS and CDR2 YYNGEE. For the CDR3, the DNA is TGTGCCAGCAGCGCCGGACAGCGGGAGACCCAGTACTTC. Translation: CASSAGQRETQYF.

CDR3 DNA: TGTGCCAGCAGGGCCCCAGGGTTGGGGAAGACTGGGGCCAACGTCCTGACTTTC. Encoded protein: CASRAPGLGKTGANVLTF. V is TRBV7-3 and J is TRBJ2-6, with D possibly TRBD1 on 5 matching bases. Germline CDR1 SGHTA, CDR2 FQGTGA. The CDR3 spans 18 residues. Trimming cost V 6 bases and J 2 bases, with 20 bases left between them.

The chain joins TRBV5-1 to TRBJ2-7; D perhaps matches TRBD1 (6 bases). Germline V gene data show CDR1 as SGHRS and CDR2 as YFSETQ. V lost 4 bases to trimming and J lost 4 bases, with 12 bases between them. This CDR3 has 13 residues. CDR3 residues: CASSIQGGYEQYF. CDR3 DNA sequence: TGCGCCAGCAGCATACAGGGTGGATACGAGCAGTACTTC.

Of note for this clone: Relative to the germline gene, one junction end is altered; a read error may explain this. The rearrangement joins TRBV7-7 to TRBJ2-6, with D hard to call. Germline-derived CDR1 and CDR2 are SSHAT and FNYEAQ (reference sequence). The CDR3 is made up of 15 amino acids. The DNA for the CDR3 is TGTGCTAGCAGCCCCCTCTCCTCTGGGGCCAACGTCCTGACTTTC. It translates to CASSPLSSGANVLTF. Together with reference TRBV7-7 and TRBJ2-6, the CDR3 gives the full variable domain: GAGVSQSPRYKVTKRGQDVTLRCDPISSHATLYWYQQALGQGPEFLTYFNYEAQPDKSGLPSDRFSAERPEGSISTLTIQRTEQRDSAMYRCASSPLSSGANVLTFGAGSRLTVL.

This clone has a handful of counts. The rearrangement joins TRBV30 to TRBJ2-7, with a weak D call TRBD2 (6 bases). The V and J ends lost 3 bases and 7 bases respectively, with 16 bases between them. CDR3 length equals 13 residues. Germline CDR1 and CDR2: GTSNPN and SVGIG (reference sequence). The CDR3 DNA is TGTGCCTGGAGAGCCCCGTCTCGGGGGGAGCAGTACTTC. Encoded protein: CAWRAPSRGEQYF.

V usage is TRBV19 and J usage is TRBJ2-5, with a weak D call TRBD2 (6 bases). V lost 6 bases and J lost 4, with 15 bases in between. This CDR3 comprises 14 residues. CDR1 is LNHDA and CDR2 is SQIVND in the germline V gene (reference sequence). The CDR3 reads CASRSGTALETQYF. CDR3 nucleotide sequence: TGTGCCAGTAGATCCGGGACTGCTCTAGAGACCCAGTACTTC.

The chain has TRBV18 and TRBJ2-7, with a weak D call TRBD2 (5 bases). The CDR3 totals 13 residues. V was pared by 6 bases and J by 3 bases, with 12 bases between. Germline CDR1 KGHSH, CDR2 LQKENI. CDR3 residues: CASSVGESYEQYF. The CDR3 DNA follows: TGTGCCAGCTCGGTCGGGGAGAGCTACGAGCAGTACTTC.

This clone occurred once. The genes are TRBV5-6 and TRBJ2-3, with 8 bases lining up with TRBD1. The CDR3 length is 16 residues. V trimming: 4 bases; J trimming: 0 bases; junction bases outside the gene matches: 7. The germline V gene has CDR1 SGHDT and CDR2 YYEEEE. The CDR3 nucleotides read TGTGCCAGCAGCGGGACAGGAAAGATCAGCACAGATACGCAGTATTTT. This translates into CASSGTGKISTDTQYF.

The chain carries TRBV5-5 and TRBJ2-5, with 10 bases fitting TRBD1. Germline CDR1 and CDR2: SGHKS and YYEKEE (reference sequence). The CDR3 runs to 15 residues. V gave up 6 bases and J gave up 7 bases; unmatched junction bases: 12. CDR3 residues: CASTISGTGASTQYF. In nucleotides, the CDR3 is TGTGCCAGCACCATTTCGGGGACAGGGGCCTCGACCCAGTACTTC.

A few counts support this clone. The V and J genes are TRBV29-1 and TRBJ2-2; TRBD1 is a possible D gene (5 bases). The CDR3 is made up of 14 amino acids. V shed 3 bases and J shed 0 bases, with 8 bases lying between them. Per the germline V gene, CDR1 is SQVTM and CDR2 is ANQGSEA. CDR3 region: CSVEVGANTGELFF. As DNA, the CDR3 is TGCAGCGTTGAGGTAGGGGCGAACACCGGGGAGCTGTTTTTT.

The chain couples TRBV30 to TRBJ1-3; D perhaps matches TRBD1 (5 bases). Trimming took 5 bases from V and 4 from J, leaving 12 bases between them. CDR1 is GTSNPN and CDR2 is SVGIG in the germline V gene (reference sequence). The CDR3 length is 13 residues. CDR3 sequence (DNA): TGTGCCTGGGCGCAGGGAGGGGGAAACACCATATATTTT. Translation: CAWAQGGGNTIYF.

The V gene is TRBV16, the J gene TRBJ1-5; unclear D gene. The CDR3 totals 12 residues. Deletions cut 4 bases from V and 4 bases from J, with 5 bases between. Germline V gene sequence: CDR1 KGHSY, CDR2 FQNENV. CDR3 coding DNA: TGTGCCAGCAGCCGACAAAATCAGCCCCAGCATTTT. Its translation: CASSRQNQPQHF.

V and J are TRBV12-3 or TRBV12-4 and TRBJ2-2; D call uncertain. V lost 3 bases, J lost 5 bases, and 7 bases lay in between. The CDR3 runs to 13 residues. CDR3 bases: TGTGCCAGCAGTTTCGTCGTTACCGGGGAGCTGTTTTTT. This sequence encodes CASSFVVTGELFF.

The chain carries TRBV28 and TRBJ2-7; D ambiguous. This CDR3 spans 13 amino acids. Germline V gene sequence: CDR1 MDHEN, CDR2 SYDVKM. With 3 bases removed from V and 3 bases from J, the gap between germline ends came to 9 bases. The CDR3: CASSLAVRYEQYF. CDR3 nucleotides: TGTGCCAGCAGTTTGGCCGTCCGCTACGAGCAGTACTTC.

The chain links TRBV5-6 to TRBJ1-4; no firm D call. The CDR3 spans 13 residues. Trimming cost V 4 bases and J 7 bases, with 11 bases left between them. Germline CDR1 reads SGHDT; CDR2 reads YYEEEE. The CDR3 coding sequence is TGTGCCAGCAGCGGGGAGCGGATTGAAAAACTGTTTTTT. Its translation is CASSGERIEKLFF.

This chain links TRBV6-2 or TRBV6-3 with TRBJ2-7, with 7 bases matching TRBD2. Germline CDR1 reads MNHEY; CDR2 reads SVGEGT. This CDR3 has 16 residues. Germline trimming cut 5 bases from V and 3 bases from J; bases unmatched to any gene: 13. The CDR3 here is CASSQSSREGRYEQYF. CDR3 DNA sequence: TGTGCCAGCAGTCAGTCTTCGAGGGAGGGCCGCTACGAGCAGTACTTC.

The chain recombines TRBV5-4 with TRBJ2-4, with D possibly TRBD2 on 6 matching bases. Germline V gene sequence: CDR1 SGHNT, CDR2 YYREEE (reference sequence). The ends were cut back, 4 bases at V and 1 base at J, with 15 bases in the middle. This CDR3 has 16 amino acids. The CDR3 here is CASSQGGWRAKNIQYF. The CDR3 DNA reads TGTGCCAGCAGCCAGGGAGGCTGGAGGGCCAAAAACATTCAGTACTTC.

The chain employs TRBV19 and TRBJ2-1, with 9 bases matching TRBD1. Germline V CDR1 and CDR2: LNHDA, SQIVND (reference sequence). The CDR3 runs to 18 residues. The junction had 17 bases not matched to a gene; V was cut back by 7 bases and J by 4 bases. CDR3 DNA sequence: TGTGCCAGTATAACCGGGACAGGGACCATCCGAAAATACAATGAGCAGTTCTTC. Its protein product is CASITGTGTIRKYNEQFF. Complete variable domain (other parts from reference TRBV19 and TRBJ2-1): DGGITQSPKYLFRKEGQNVTLSCEQNLNHDAMYWYRQDPGQGLRLIYYSQIVNDFQKGDIAEGYSVSREKKESFPLTVTSAQKNPTAFYLCASITGTGTIRKYNEQFFGPGTRLTVL.

This rearrangement joins TRBV19 to TRBJ2-1, with 10 bases that match TRBD2. The CDR3 extends over 16 amino acids. The V gene end was trimmed by 3 bases and the J gene end by 10 bases; junction bases not matched to a gene: 12. Germline V CDR1 and CDR2: LNHDA, SQIVND (reference sequence). CDR3 loop: CASSIGLAESPREQFF. Written as DNA, the CDR3 is TGTGCCAGTAGTATCGGACTAGCGGAGAGTCCACGCGAGCAGTTCTTC.

CDR3 DNA sequence: TGTGCCAGCAGCCTTGCCTGGCAGGGTGCGGAGACCCAGTACTTC. Its translation: CASSLAWQGAETQYF. The chain combines TRBV3-1 (or the pseudogene TRBV3-2) with TRBJ2-5, with TRBD1 as a possible D gene (5 bases). The CDR3 has 15 amino acids. Trimming took off 4 bases at V and 5 bases at J, with 17 bases between the two ends. Germline V lookup: CDR1 LGHDT, CDR2 YNNKEL (reference sequence).

V is TRBV9 and J is TRBJ1-1, with 9 bases matching TRBD1. Germline V gives CDR1 SGDLS, CDR2 YYNGEE. The CDR3 sequence is 13 residues long. Unmatched junction bases numbered 4, after V lost 9 bases and J lost 1 base. CDR3 nucleotides: TGTGCCACCTCGACAGGGGGGAACACTGAAGCTTTCTTT. Translation: CATSTGGNTEAFF. The variable domain in full, with the rest retrieved from reference TRBV9 and TRBJ1-1, is DSGVTQTPKHLITATGQRVTLRCSPRSGDLSVYWYQQSLDQGLQFLIQYYNGEERAKGNILERFSAQQFPDLHSELNLSSLELGDSALYFCATSTGGNTEAFFGQGTRLTVV.

The chain has TRBV7-2 and TRBJ1-5, with TRBD1 matching over 8 bases. V shed 5 bases and J 4 bases; nucleotides not matched to a gene: 10. The germline gives CDR1 SGHTA, CDR2 FQGNSA. The CDR3 loop spans 16 amino acids. The DNA for the CDR3 is TGTGCCAGCAGCCCCCACCACCGACAGGGGAATCAGCCCCAGCATTTT. This encodes CASSPHHRQGNQPQHF.

This clone occurred once. The V call is TRBV7-2, the J call TRBJ2-3, with TRBD2 matching 7 bases. V trimming: 1 base; J trimming: 3 bases; junction bases outside the gene matches: 4. Per germline, CDR1 SGHTA and CDR2 FQGNSA. The CDR3 is 15 amino acids. CDR3 nucleotide sequence: TGTGCCAGCAGCTTAGATTCGGGGGGTACAGATACGCAGTATTTT. Translating it yields CASSLDSGGTDTQYF.

This chain connects TRBV2 to TRBJ2-2, with D tentatively TRBD1 (6 bases). Trimming cost V 4 bases and J 6 bases, with 12 bases left between them. CDR1 is SNHLY, CDR2 FYNNEI, per germline. This CDR3 is built from 14 residues. The CDR3 coding sequence is TGTGCCAGCAGTGCCCAGGGGATAGCCGGGGAGCTGTTTTTT. Protein: CASSAQGIAGELFF.

This chain uses TRBV5-4 with TRBJ1-3, with D maybe TRBD1 (5 bases). Looked up from germline, CDR1 is SGHNT and CDR2 is YYREEE (reference sequence). Trimming removed 4 bases from V and 4 bases from J, with 15 bases in between. This CDR3 is 15 amino acids long. The CDR3: CASSGDRDSGNTIYF. The CDR3 DNA is TGTGCCAGCAGCGGCGACCGGGACTCAGGAAACACCATATATTTT.

The CDR3 sequence: CASSPTTGLSGNTIYF. CDR3 bases: TGTGCCAGCTCACCAACAACAGGGCTCTCTGGAAACACCATATATTTT. The chain carries TRBV18 and TRBJ1-3; D is possibly TRBD1 (6 bases). The germline V gene encodes CDR1 KGHSH and CDR2 LQKENI. The CDR3 is 16 amino acids. With 2 bases removed from V and 0 bases from J, the gap between germline ends came to 11 bases.

The rearrangement links TRBV29-1 to TRBJ1-2; possibly TRBD1 for D (6 bases). Trimming shortened V by 5 bases and J by 7 bases, and 11 bases separated the two germline ends. In germline, CDR1 is SQVTM, CDR2 ANQGSEA. The CDR3 contains 11 residues. CDR3 nucleotide sequence: TGCAGCGTTCTAGGGACACTTGGCTACACCTTC. Amino acid sequence: CSVLGTLGYTF.

The V call is TRBV28, the J call TRBJ1-1; D not resolved. This CDR3 has 15 amino acids. V gave up 5 bases and J gave up 4 bases, with 17 bases separating them. Germline CDR1 is MDHEN and CDR2 is SYDVKM. The CDR3 spells CASSLPRGFSTEAFF. The CDR3 region has the DNA TGTGCCAGCAGTCTCCCCCGGGGTTTCAGCACTGAAGCTTTCTTT.

The chain couples TRBV7-8 to TRBJ1-5; possible D gene TRBD1, 5 bases. Trimming took off 2 bases at V and 5 bases at J, with 16 bases between the two ends. The germline CDR1 and CDR2 sequences are SGHVS and FQNEAQ. The CDR3 sequence is 16 residues long. The CDR3 DNA reads TGTGCCAGCAGCTTATTTACAGCAGACAGTTATCAGCCCCAGCATTTT. It yields the protein CASSLFTADSYQPQHF.

CDR3 DNA: TGTGCCAGCAGCTTAAAGGGGAGGACTGAAGCTTTCTTT. Its translation: CASSLKGRTEAFF. This chain links TRBV7-6 with TRBJ1-1; tentatively, D is TRBD1 (5 bases). The CDR3 has 13 amino acids. V was pared by 2 bases and J by 5 bases, with 9 bases between. Germline-derived CDR1 and CDR2 are SGHVS and FNYEAQ.

The chain recombines TRBV6-5 with TRBJ1-3; D may be TRBD1 (5 bases). The V and J ends lost 6 bases and 0 bases respectively, with 12 bases between them. CDR3 length: 15 amino acids. The germline V gene encodes CDR1 MNHEY and CDR2 SVGAGI. In nucleotides, the CDR3 is TGTGCCAGCAGACCCCAGGGTTACTCTGGAAACACCATATATTTT. This sequence encodes CASRPQGYSGNTIYF.